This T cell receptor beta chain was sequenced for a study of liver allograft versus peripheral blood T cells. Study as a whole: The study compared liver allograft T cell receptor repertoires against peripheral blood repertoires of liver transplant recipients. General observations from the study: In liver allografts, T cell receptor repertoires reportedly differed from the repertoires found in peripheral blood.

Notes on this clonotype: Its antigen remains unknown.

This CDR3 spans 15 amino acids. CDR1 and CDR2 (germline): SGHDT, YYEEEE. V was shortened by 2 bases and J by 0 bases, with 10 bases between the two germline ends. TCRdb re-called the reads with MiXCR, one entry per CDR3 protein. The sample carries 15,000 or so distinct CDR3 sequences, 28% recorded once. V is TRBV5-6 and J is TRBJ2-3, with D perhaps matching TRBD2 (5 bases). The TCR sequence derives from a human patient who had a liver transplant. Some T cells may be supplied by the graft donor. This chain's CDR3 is CASSLRGHSTDTQYF. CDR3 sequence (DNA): TGTGCCAGCAGCTTAAGAGGGCATAGCACAGATACGCAGTATTTT.